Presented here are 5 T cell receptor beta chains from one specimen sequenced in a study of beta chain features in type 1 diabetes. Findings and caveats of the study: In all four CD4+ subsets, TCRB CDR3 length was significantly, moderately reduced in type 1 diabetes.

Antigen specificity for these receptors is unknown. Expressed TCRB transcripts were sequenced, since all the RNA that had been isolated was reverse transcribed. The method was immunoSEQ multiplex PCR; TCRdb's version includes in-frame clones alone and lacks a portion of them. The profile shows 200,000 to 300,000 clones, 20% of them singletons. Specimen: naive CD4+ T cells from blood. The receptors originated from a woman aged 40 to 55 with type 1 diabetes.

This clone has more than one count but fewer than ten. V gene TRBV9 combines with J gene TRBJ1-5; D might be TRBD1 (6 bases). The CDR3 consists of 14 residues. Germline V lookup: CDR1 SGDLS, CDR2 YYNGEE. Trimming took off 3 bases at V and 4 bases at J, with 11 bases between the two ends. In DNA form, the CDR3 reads TGTGCCAGCAGCGCACAGGGTGGTAATCAGCCCCAGCATTTT. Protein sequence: CASSAQGGNQPQHF.

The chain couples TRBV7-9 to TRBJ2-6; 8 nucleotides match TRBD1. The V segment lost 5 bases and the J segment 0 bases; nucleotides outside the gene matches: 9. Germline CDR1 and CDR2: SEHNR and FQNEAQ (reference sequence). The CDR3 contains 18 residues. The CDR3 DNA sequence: TGTGCCAGCAGCAGATGGGACAGGACACTCTCTGGGGCCAACGTCCTGACTTTC. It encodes CASSRWDRTLSGANVLTF.

CDR3 DNA sequence: TGCGCCAGCAGCCACCTGAAGAGCGGGGGGGATACGCAGTATTTT. This codes for CASSHLKSGGDTQYF. The rearrangement uses TRBV4-3 and TRBJ2-3, with 9 bases matching TRBD2. Germline loops: CDR1 LGHNA, CDR2 YSLEER. The CDR3 spans 15 residues. The V gene end was trimmed by 3 bases and the J gene end by 6 bases; junction bases not matched to a gene: 7.

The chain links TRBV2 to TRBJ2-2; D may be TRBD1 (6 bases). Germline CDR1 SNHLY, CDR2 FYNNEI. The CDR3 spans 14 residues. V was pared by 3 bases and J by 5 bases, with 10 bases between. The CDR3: CASSDRQGTGELFF. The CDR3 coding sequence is TGTGCCAGCAGTGACCGGCAGGGGACCGGGGAGCTGTTTTTT.

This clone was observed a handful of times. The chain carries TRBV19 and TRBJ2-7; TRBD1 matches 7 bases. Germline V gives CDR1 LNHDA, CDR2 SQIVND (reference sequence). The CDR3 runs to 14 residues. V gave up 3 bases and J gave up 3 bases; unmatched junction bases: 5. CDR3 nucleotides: TGTGCCAGTAGTATCCTGGGACAGAACTACGAGCAGTACTTC. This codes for CASSILGQNYEQYF.